The 4 T cell receptor beta chains given below trace back to one sample, sequenced in a study of cytomegalovirus exposure and HLA in healthy donors (TCRdb year 2017). The library came from the immunoSEQ multiplex PCR assay. The multiplex PCR relied on a mix of 60 forward primers for TCR Vbeta segments and 13 reverse primers for TCR Jbeta segments. Not all clones reach the TCRdb copy of this immuneACCESS table, which keeps in-frame sequences only. Checked studies attribute under half of the gap to unresolved V genes and leave the rest unexplained. The sample yields roughly 150,000 clones; over 60% were counted once. Roughly 0.68% of the sample goes to the ten largest clones. The sequencing input was PBMCs. These TCRs come from a male donor in good health and CMV-seronegative.

As concerns this clone: The junction and the germline gene differ at one end; a read error may be behind it. V is TRBV7-9 and J is TRBJ2-1; TRBD2 aligns across 14 bases. The CDR3 covers 18 residues. CDR1 SEHNR and CDR2 FQNEAQ come from the germline V gene (reference sequence). The CDR3 coding sequence is TGTTCCAGCAGCTTAGAGTTGGGACTAGCGGGAGACTACAATGAGCAGTTCTTC. Protein: CSSSLELGLAGDYNEQFF.

The CDR3 is CATSTRTGRQETQYF. CDR3 coding DNA: TGTGCCACCAGCACCCGGACAGGGAGGCAAGAGACCCAGTACTTC. V usage is TRBV15 and J usage is TRBJ2-5; 8 positions agree with TRBD1. The CDR3 has 15 residues. Germline CDR1 LNHNV, CDR2 YYDKDF (reference sequence). Unmatched junction bases numbered 6, after V lost 4 bases and J lost 2 bases.

Note on this clone: The sample carries other DNA sequences with the same CDR3. V usage is TRBV7-9 and J usage is TRBJ1-1; D is ambiguous. Trimming removed 1 base at V and 5 bases at J, with 8 bases between. The CDR3 totals 13 residues. Germline values: CDR1 SEHNR, CDR2 FQNEAQ (reference sequence). CDR3 DNA: TGTGCCAGCAGCTTAGGATCGGGTACTGAAGCTTTCTTT. Its translation: CASSLGSGTEAFF.

CDR3 sequence (DNA): TGTGCCAGCAGCCCATTCGGTGCGGGAGGGCCTCGGGAGACCCAGTACTTC. This codes for CASSPFGAGGPRETQYF. The chain is built from TRBV4-2 and TRBJ2-5; 9 nucleotides align to TRBD2. The germline CDR1 and CDR2 sequences are LGHNA and YNFKEQ. The CDR3 runs to 17 residues. V lost 4 bases to trimming and J lost 5 bases; unmatched junction nucleotides: 14.